Sequencing of this T cell receptor beta chain was carried out in a study of breast tumors, draining lymph nodes, adjacent tissues. Study-level points and caveats: The lymph node origin of tumor T cells was framed as consistent with a hypothesis, not demonstrated.

This clonotype has ten or more counts. As yet, its antigen is unknown. Germline and junction disagree at one end, which may indicate a read error. TCRdb independently ran MiXCR on the multiplex PCR reads; one entry per CDR3 protein. The table lists 150,000 to 200,000 distinct CDR3 sequences, approximately 30% of them singletons. The lymph nodes were axillary draining lymph nodes from breast cancer patients. Germline CDR1 and CDR2: SSHAT and FNYEAQ (reference sequence). The CDR3 spans 15 residues. The rearrangement uses TRBV7-7 and TRBJ2-7; TRBD1 aligns across 9 bases. Material: axillary lymph node tissue. This TCR derives from a female donor with breast cancer. Some clones in this sample may be carry-over from other donors' samples. The CDR3 loop is CASSLALGQGYEQYF. The CDR3 nucleotides are TGTGCTAGCAGCTTAGCCCTGGGACAGGGATACGAGCAGTACTTC.